This T cell receptor (beta chain) originates from a study of blood T cell repertoires in COVID-19. About the research overall: Samples came from the United States, Italy and Spain, spanning acute and convalescent COVID-19.

Profiled with immunoSEQ multiplex PCR; TCRdb holds only in-frame clones, not every one. The data contain about 330,000 clones, about 87% of them singletons. Looked up from germline, CDR1 is MDHEN and CDR2 is SYDVKM. The CDR3 is 15 amino acids. V was cut by 2 bases and J by 7 bases, with 17 bases left in between. Seattle patients were enrolled during active infection and followed longitudinally. The V and J genes are TRBV28 and TRBJ1-1, with D unresolved. The source material was peripheral blood. The source of this sequence is a man aged 30-40 years with COVID-19, enrolled during active disease. The CDR3 DNA reads TGTGCCAGCAGTTTAGTAGGGTTGGGGAGTATTGAAGCTTTCTTT. It encodes CASSLVGLGSIEAFF.